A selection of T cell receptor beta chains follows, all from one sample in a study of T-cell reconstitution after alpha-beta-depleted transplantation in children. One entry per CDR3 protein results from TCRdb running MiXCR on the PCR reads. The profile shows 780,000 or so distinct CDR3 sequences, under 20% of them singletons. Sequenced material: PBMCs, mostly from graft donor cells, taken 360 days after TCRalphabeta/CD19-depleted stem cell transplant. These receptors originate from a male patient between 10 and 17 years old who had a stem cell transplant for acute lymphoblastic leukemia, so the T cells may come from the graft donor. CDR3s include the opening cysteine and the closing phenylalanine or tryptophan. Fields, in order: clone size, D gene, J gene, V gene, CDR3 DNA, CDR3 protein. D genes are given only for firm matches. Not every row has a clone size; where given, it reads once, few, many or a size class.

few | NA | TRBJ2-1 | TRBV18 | TGTGCCAGCTCACCGTCTAGTGTGGGGCAGTTCTTC | CASSPSSVGQFF
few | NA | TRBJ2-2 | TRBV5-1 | TGCGCCAGCAGCTTGGGAGGTAACCTCAAATCCGGGGAGCTGTTTTTT | CASSLGGNLKSGELFF
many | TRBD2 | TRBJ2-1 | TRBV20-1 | TGCAGTGCCCCGCCTAGCGGGAGGTTATACAATGAGCAGTTCTTC | CSAPPSGRLYNEQFF
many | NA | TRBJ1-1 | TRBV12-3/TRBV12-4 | TGTGCCAGTGGCGTCGGGGGTTCCAAAACTGAAGCTTTCTTT | CASGVGGSKTEAFF
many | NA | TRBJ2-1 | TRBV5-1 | TGCGCCAGCAGCTTGGTGGCGAACAATGAGCAGTTCTTC | CASSLVANNEQFF
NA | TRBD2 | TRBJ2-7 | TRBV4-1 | TGCGCCAGCAGCCGAGAAGCGGGAGTTGGCTACGAGCAGTACTTC | CASSREAGVGYEQYF
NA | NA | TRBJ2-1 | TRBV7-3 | TGTGCCAGCAGCTTCGTAAGTGGGGAGCAGTTCTTC | CASSFVSGEQFF
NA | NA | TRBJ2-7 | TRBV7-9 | TGTGCCAGCAGCCCTTTCCTAGGGGGAGAGGGCGACGAGCAGTACTTC | CASSPFLGGEGDEQYF
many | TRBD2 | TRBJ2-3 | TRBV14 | TGTGCCAGCAGCCACCGGCTTGGCGGGAGGGAGAGCACAGATACGCAGTATTTT | CASSHRLGGRESTDTQYF
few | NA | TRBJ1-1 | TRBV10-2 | TGCGCCAGCACCTACAGGGACACTGAAGCTTTCTTT | CASTYRDTEAFF
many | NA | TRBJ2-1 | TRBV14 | TGTGCCAGCAGCCAAGTGAGGTTCCAGTACAATGAGCAGTTCTTC | CASSQVRFQYNEQFF
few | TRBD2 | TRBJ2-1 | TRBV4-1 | TGCGCCAGCAGCCAGCTCGCCCAGGGACTAGCGGGAGGAACGGGTCCCTACAATGAGCAGTTCTTC | CASSQLAQGLAGGTGPYNEQFF
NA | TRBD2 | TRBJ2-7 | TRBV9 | TGTGCCAGCGGGGGAGGGACTTCCTACGAGCAGTACTTC | CASGGGTSYEQYF
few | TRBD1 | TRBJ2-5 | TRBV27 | TGTGCCAGCCGACAGGGGGCGGGAGGCGGGTTAAGTGAGACCCAGTACTTC | CASRQGAGGGLSETQYF
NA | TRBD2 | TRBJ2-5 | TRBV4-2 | TGTGCCAGCAGCCAAGCGGCCGGGACTAGCGGGAGCTCAGAGACCCAGTACTTC | CASSQAAGTSGSSETQYF
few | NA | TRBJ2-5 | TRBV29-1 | TGCAGCGTTCAAAGGGAACGACTTAAAGAGACCCAGTACTTC | CSVQRERLKETQYF
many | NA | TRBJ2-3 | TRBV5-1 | TGCGCCAGCAGCTTGGGCCTTAGCGGTAGCACAGATACGCAGTATTTT | CASSLGLSGSTDTQYF
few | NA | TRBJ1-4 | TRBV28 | TGTGCCAGCAGTTTTGAGGAAGCTAATGAAAAACTGTTTTTT | CASSFEEANEKLFF
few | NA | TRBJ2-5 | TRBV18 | TGTGCCAGCTCACCACAGAACCAAGAGACCCAGTACTTC | CASSPQNQETQYF
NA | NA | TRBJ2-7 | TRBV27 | TGTGCCAGCATCCAACCCCCATCGAACAGGGAGAGTGATGAGCAGTACTTC | CASIQPPSNRESDEQYF
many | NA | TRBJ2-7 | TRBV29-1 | TGCAGCGTTGCACCCTCGCCGCTCTACGAGCAGTACTTC | CSVAPSPLYEQYF
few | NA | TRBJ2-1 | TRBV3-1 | TGTGCCAGCAGCAATCGACACAATGAGCAGTTCTTC | CASSNRHNEQFF
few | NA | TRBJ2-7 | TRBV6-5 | TGTGCCAGCAGTTATGGGGACCCTTGGATTGGTGGCGAGCAGTACTTC | CASSYGDPWIGGEQYF
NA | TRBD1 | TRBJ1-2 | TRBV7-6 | TGTGCCAGCAGACCCCTCCGAGACAGGGCGAACTATGGCTACACCTTC | CASRPLRDRANYGYTF
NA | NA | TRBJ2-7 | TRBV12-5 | TGTGCTAGTGGTTTGCGGGGCCCCTACGAGCAGTACTTC | CASGLRGPYEQYF
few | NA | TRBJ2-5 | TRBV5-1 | TGCGCCAGCAGCCAGACACAGGTGGGAGAGACCCAGTACTTC | CASSQTQVGETQYF
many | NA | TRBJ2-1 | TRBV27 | TGTGCCAGCAAGATTCCCTACGGGTCCTACAATGAGCAGTTCTTC | CASKIPYGSYNEQFF
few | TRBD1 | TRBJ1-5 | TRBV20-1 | TGCAGTGCTGCCTCCGGGACAGGGGGCAATCAGCCCCAGCATTTT | CSAASGTGGNQPQHF
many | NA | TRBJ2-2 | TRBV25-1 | TGTGCCAGCAGTGAATCGATTGGAGCCGGGGAGCTGTTTTTT | CASSESIGAGELFF
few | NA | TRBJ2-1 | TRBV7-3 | TGTGCCAGCAGCTTAAAATCGACTAGCTCCTACAATGAGCAGTTCTTC | CASSLKSTSSYNEQFF
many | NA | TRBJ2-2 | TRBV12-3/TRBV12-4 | TGTGCCAGCAGTTTAAGACAGACCGGGGAGCTGTTTTTT | CASSLRQTGELFF
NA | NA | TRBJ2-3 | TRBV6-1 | TGTGCCAGCAGCCTCTCAGGGTTTGGAGATAGCACAGATACGCAGTATTTT | CASSLSGFGDSTDTQYF
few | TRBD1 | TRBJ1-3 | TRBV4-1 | TGCGCCAGCAGCCAAGGGCGACAGGGGGCGGGAAACACCATATATTTT | CASSQGRQGAGNTIYF
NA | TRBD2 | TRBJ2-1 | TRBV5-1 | TGCGCCAGCAGCTTGGCCTATGCGGGAGGTTCGGGCAATGAGCAGTTCTTC | CASSLAYAGGSGNEQFF
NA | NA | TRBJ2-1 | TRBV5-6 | TGTGCCAGGCCACCAAGGAGACCCTACAATGAGCAGTTCTTC | CARPPRRPYNEQFF
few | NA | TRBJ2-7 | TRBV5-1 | TGCGCCAGCAGCTTTACCCGGGGACCCAACGAGCAGTACTTC | CASSFTRGPNEQYF
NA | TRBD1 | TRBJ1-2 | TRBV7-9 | TGTGCCAGCAGCTCGGGACAGGCGGTAGGCTACACCTTC | CASSSGQAVGYTF
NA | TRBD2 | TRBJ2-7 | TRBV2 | TGTGCCAGCAGTGAAGTGGGGAGGGACTACGAGCAGTACTTC | CASSEVGRDYEQYF
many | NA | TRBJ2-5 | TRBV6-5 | TGTGCCAGCAGTTACGGGACGGCCCGAGAGACCCAGTACTTC | CASSYGTARETQYF
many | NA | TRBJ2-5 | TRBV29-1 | TGCAGCGTTGGACTCAATATGGGAGGGACCCAGTACTTC | CSVGLNMGGTQYF
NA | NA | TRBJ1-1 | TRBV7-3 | TGTGCCAGCAGTTTTGACAGAGCTTCTGAAGCTTTCTTT | CASSFDRASEAFF
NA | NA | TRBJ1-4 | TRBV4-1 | TGCGCCAGCAGCCAAGCACAGAGAAGTGAAAAACTGTTTTTT | CASSQAQRSEKLFF
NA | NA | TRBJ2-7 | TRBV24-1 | TGTGCCACCAGTGACGGCGGGTATTACGAGCAGTACTTC | CATSDGGYYEQYF
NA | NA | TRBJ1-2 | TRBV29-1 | TGCAGCGCGACGCGACAGGCTAACTATGGCTACACCTTC | CSATRQANYGYTF
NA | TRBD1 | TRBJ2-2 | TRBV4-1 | TGCGCCAGCAGCCAAGCTGGGCGGACAGGGGGCCGCACCGGGGAGCTGTTTTTT | CASSQAGRTGGRTGELFF
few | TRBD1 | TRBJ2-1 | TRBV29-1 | TGCAGCGTTGAACCCAGGGGGCTCAACAATGAGCAGTTCTTC | CSVEPRGLNNEQFF
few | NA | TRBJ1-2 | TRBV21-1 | TGTGCCAGCAGGGGGATCCCTAACTATGGCTACACCTTC | CASRGIPNYGYTF
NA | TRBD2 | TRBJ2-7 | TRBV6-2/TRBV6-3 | TGTGCCAGCAGTTACGGACTAGCGGGACCTATTGAGCAGTACTTC | CASSYGLAGPIEQYF